This T cell receptor (beta chain) originates from a study of blood T cell repertoires in COVID-19. Sequencing was performed with immunoSEQ multiplex PCR; in TCRdb, only in-frame clones are kept and a portion is missing. The sample shows 150,000 to 180,000 clones, about 80% of them seen only once. Germline CDR1 SGHRS, CDR2 YFSETQ. The CDR3 consists of 13 residues. V dropped 2 bases and J dropped 5 bases, with 10 bases sitting between them. This clonotype was obtained from a woman aged 60-75 years with acute or convalescent COVID-19. Sequencing was performed on peripheral blood. This rearrangement joins TRBV5-1 to TRBJ2-5; D may be TRBD2 (6 bases). In DNA, the CDR3 is TGCGCCAGCAGCTTTCGGAGGGGCGAGACCCAGTACTTC. As protein: CASSFRRGETQYF. Looking up the rest from reference TRBV5-1 and TRBJ2-5 gives the full variable domain: KAGVTQTPRYLIKTRGQQVTLSCSPISGHRSVSWYQQTPGQGLQFLFEYFSETQRNKGNFPGRFSGRQFSNSRSEMNVSTLELGDSALYLCASSFRRGETQYFGPGTRLLVL.